This TCR beta chain was found in a study of T cell responses to AZD1222 COVID-19 vaccine. Study-wide context: Second doses at about 4 or about 12 weeks were pooled. Study findings and constraints: Spike-specific TCR depth and breadth grew after two AZD1222 doses. Repertoire sampling was restricted to post-peak T cell response timepoints.

Sequencing used immunoSEQ multiplex PCR; TCRdb keeps in-frame clones, though not all of them. The sample yields 110,000 or so clones, about 86% seen once. A word on this clone: Antigen unknown.

V dropped 6 bases and J dropped 3; count of bases not matched to a gene: 6. This CDR3 has 15 residues. Germline V gene sequence: CDR1 SGHRS, CDR2 YFSETQ. The receptor was derived from an adult in good health. The specimen was peripheral blood, collected on day 0 of AZD1222 vaccination. V and J are TRBV5-1 and TRBJ2-5; 12 positions agree with TRBD2. In DNA, the CDR3 is TGCGCCAGCAAGCCACTAGCGGGGGGTGAAGAGACCCAGTACTTC. Protein: CASKPLAGGEETQYF.